Listed below are T cell receptor beta chains from one sample, sequenced in a study of T cells in tuberculosis. Repertoires were generated with immunoSEQ multiplex PCR, while TCRdb's copy carries only in-frame clones and drops some. The top ten clones hold around 10% of a sample with about 34,000 clones, approximately 93% of them seen once. The source was PBMCs, collected at tuberculosis diagnosis. All receptors come from an adult with tuberculosis. Both conserved end residues are part of each CDR3. D genes are given only for firm matches. For some rows the clone size is stated as once, few or many, or as a class when expanded; others skip it.

abundance,d_gene,v_gene,j_gene,len,CDR3nt,CDR3aa
NA,TRBD2,TRBV6-6,TRBJ2-2,15,TGTGCCAGCAGTTACTCAAGCGGGAGGACCGGGGAGCTGTTTTTT,CASSYSSGRTGELFF
NA,NA,TRBV5-4,TRBJ2-7,16,TGTGCCAGCAGCTTGGATGGGGGAGGAAGTCGCAACGAGCAGTACTTC,CASSLDGGGSRNEQYF
NA,NA,TRBV30,TRBJ2-3,15,TGTGCCTGGAGTACAGGCGGTCCTAGCACAGATACGCAGTATTTT,CAWSTGGPSTDTQYF
NA,NA,TRBV2,TRBJ2-7,14,TGTGCCAGCCGTAACTCTTATGCCCGCCTCGAGCAGTACTTC,CASRNSYARLEQYF
NA,NA,TRBV10-1,TRBJ2-5,14,TGCGCCAGCTCCACCGGGGAAGCCGCGGAGACCCAGTACTTC,CASSTGEAAETQYF
NA,TRBD2,TRBV5-1,TRBJ2-2,18,TGCGCCAGCAGCTGGACCGGGACTAGCGGGGGGAACACCGGGGAGCTGTTTTTT,CASSWTGTSGGNTGELFF
NA,TRBD2,TRBV5-4,TRBJ2-4,16,TGTGCCAGCAGCGAACGGGGGACTAGCCCCCAAAACATTCAGTACTTC,CASSERGTSPQNIQYF
once,NA,TRBV29-1,TRBJ2-3,14,TGCAGCGTTGAAGAGCAGGGGAGCACAGATACGCAGTATTTT,CSVEEQGSTDTQYF
once,TRBD1,TRBV19,TRBJ2-5,16,TGTGCCAGCCGGGACGCTATGACAGGGACGCAAGAGACCCAGTACTTC,CASRDAMTGTQETQYF
NA,TRBD2,TRBV18,TRBJ2-3,16,TGTGCCAGCTCACCGCGGGATAGCGGGAGCACAGATACGCAGTATTTT,CASSPRDSGSTDTQYF
NA,TRBD1,TRBV19,TRBJ1-2,16,TGTGCCAGTAGTATGGATGTGCGGGACAGCCCCTATGGCTACACCTTC,CASSMDVRDSPYGYTF
NA,NA,TRBV4-1,TRBJ2-3,15,TGCGCCAGCAGCCAAGACCCGGAGGACACAGATACGCAGTATTTT,CASSQDPEDTDTQYF
NA,TRBD1,TRBV7-8,TRBJ1-2,14,TGTGCCAGCAGCCGCAGGACAGGGGATCTTGGCTACACCTTC,CASSRRTGDLGYTF
NA,TRBD1,TRBV6-6,TRBJ1-2,15,TGTGCCAGCAGTTACTCGGACAGGACTAACTATGGCTACACCTTC,CASSYSDRTNYGYTF
NA,TRBD1,TRBV19,TRBJ1-4,19,TGTGCCAGTAGACCCGGTCCGGGACAGGCGTTTATCACTAATGAAAAACTGTTTTTT,CASRPGPGQAFITNEKLFF
NA,NA,TRBV6-1,TRBJ2-1,15,TGTGCCAGCAGTGAAGGGGGCAGGCCTTCGGATGAGCAGTTCTTC,CASSEGGRPSDEQFF
NA,NA,TRBV29-1,TRBJ2-3,12,TGCAGCGTTGAAGATCGGACAGTTCGTGAGTATTTT,CSVEDRTVREYF
NA,NA,TRBV19,TRBJ1-1,17,TGTGCCAGTAGTAGACTGGTCAACGACAGAACGAACACTGAAGCTTTCTTT,CASSRLVNDRTNTEAFF
few,TRBD2,TRBV4-1,TRBJ2-7,17,TGCGCCAGCAGCCAAGTGACTAGCGGGGCTAGCTCCTACGAGCAGTACTTC,CASSQVTSGASSYEQYF
NA,NA,TRBV18,TRBJ1-3,15,TGTGCCAGCTCACCGGGGCCCCCCTCTGGAAACACCATATATTTT,CASSPGPPSGNTIYF
NA,TRBD1,TRBV6-1,TRBJ1-2,14,TGTGCCAGCAGTGAAGTTCAGGGGGAGGATGGCTACACCTTC,CASSEVQGEDGYTF
NA,TRBD2,TRBV7-6,TRBJ2-1,17,TGTGCCAGCAGCTTAAGGGCTAGCGGGAGTGGTTACAATGAGCAGTTCTTC,CASSLRASGSGYNEQFF
NA,TRBD1,TRBV9,TRBJ2-5,18,TGTGCCAGCAGCGTAGAAGGGACAGGGAATCGATTTCAAGAGACCCAGTACTTC,CASSVEGTGNRFQETQYF
NA,TRBD1,TRBV19,TRBJ1-5,16,TGTGCCAGTAGGCCTCTCCCGGGACAGAACAATCAGCCCCAGCATTTT,CASRPLPGQNNQPQHF
NA,TRBD2,TRBV10-3,TRBJ2-1,15,TGTGCCATCAGTGCGGCGGGAGGGACGGGGAATGAGCAGTTCTTC,CAISAAGGTGNEQFF
once,NA,TRBV6-1,TRBJ2-7,15,TGTGCCAGCAAGGGAAACAGGGAGAGCTCCTACGAGCAGTACTTC,CASKGNRESSYEQYF
NA,NA,TRBV10-2,TRBJ1-2,14,TGCGCCAGCAGTGCCCGAGGGGCGGGGGATGGCTACACCTTC,CASSARGAGDGYTF
NA,TRBD2,TRBV10-2,TRBJ2-3,13,TGCGCCAGCTTACTAGCGGGCACAGATACGCAGTATTTT,CASLLAGTDTQYF
once,TRBD2,TRBV29-1,TRBJ2-7,14,TGCAGCGTTGCCAGCGGGGAGAGCTCCTACGAGCAGTACTTC,CSVASGESSYEQYF
NA,NA,TRBV6-1,TRBJ2-2,16,TGTGCCAGCAGTGAGCAAGCGCTAACTAACACCGGGGAGCTGTTTTTT,CASSEQALTNTGELFF
few,TRBD1,TRBV28,TRBJ1-5,17,TGTGCCAGCAGCAGACGACTCGGGACAGGGGGCGATCAGCCCCAGCATTTT,CASSRRLGTGGDQPQHF
few,NA,TRBV9,TRBJ2-2,16,TGTGCCAGCAGCGTAGCCGAGACGGAGCGCACCGGGGAGCTGTTTTTT,CASSVAETERTGELFF
NA,NA,TRBV10-3,TRBJ2-1,15,TGTGCCATCAGTGAGTCGGGAGTCTCCTACAATGAGCAGTTCTTC,CAISESGVSYNEQFF